The sequence of this T cell receptor (beta chain) was determined in a study of monozygotic twins with inflammatory bowel disease. General observations from the study: Lower TCRbeta diversity (inverse Simpson) was seen in IBD patients than in healthy co-twins. The data did not back a single strong IBD-associated clonotype or signal.

The germline V gene has CDR1 WSHSY and CDR2 SAAADI. The CDR3 is 16 residues long. Points on this clonotype: What it recognizes is unknown.

UMIs that included a 6-nucleotide sample barcode were added by template switching, which took place during cDNA synthesis. From its re-call of the 5' RACE reads, TCRdb lists each CDR3 protein once, without DNA. This sample's table has 310,000 or so distinct CDR3 sequences. Sequencing was carried out using blood. The TCR comes from a human donor with ulcerative colitis or Crohn's disease, or a healthy co-twin of an affected twin (not recorded which). The J gene is TRBJ1-2, the V gene TRBV10-2; the TCRdb call, TRBD1, lacks DNA for checking. The CDR3 loop reads CASSESGTGTSRGYTF.